The source of this T cell receptor (beta chain) is a study of blood T cell repertoires in COVID-19. Study summary: T cells, B-cell-depleted T cells, or PBMCs provided the cDNA or gDNA that served as material.

The CDR3 runs 14 residues. V was cut by 0 bases and J by 2 bases, with 7 bases left in between. The germline V gene has CDR1 MGHRA and CDR2 YSYEKL. Original processing notes: Amplification of reference gene primers provided the estimated nucleated cell counts. Assay: immunoSEQ multiplex PCR; the TCRdb copy retains only in-frame clones and omits some. Clonal size and the V and J genes are those of that table, whereas D and trimming came from the DNA. Altogether 200,000 to 250,000 clones are present, around 90% being singletons, with the ten largest covering over 1.1%. The chain uses TRBV4-1 and TRBJ1-2; D unresolved. This sequence was found in a man older than 75 with acute or convalescent COVID-19. Sequencing was done on a sample of peripheral blood. CDR3: CASSQDGQNYGYTF. The CDR3 region has the DNA TGCGCCAGCAGCCAAGATGGTCAGAACTATGGCTACACCTTC.